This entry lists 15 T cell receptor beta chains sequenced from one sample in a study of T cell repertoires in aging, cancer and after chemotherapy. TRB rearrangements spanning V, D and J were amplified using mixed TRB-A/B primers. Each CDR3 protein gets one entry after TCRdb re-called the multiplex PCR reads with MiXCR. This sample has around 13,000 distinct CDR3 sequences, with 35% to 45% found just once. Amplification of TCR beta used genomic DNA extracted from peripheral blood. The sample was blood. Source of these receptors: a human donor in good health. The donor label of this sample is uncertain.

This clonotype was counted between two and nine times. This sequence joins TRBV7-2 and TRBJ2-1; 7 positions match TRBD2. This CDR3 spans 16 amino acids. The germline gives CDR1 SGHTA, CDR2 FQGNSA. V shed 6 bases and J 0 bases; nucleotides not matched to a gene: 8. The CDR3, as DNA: TGTGCCAGCAGTCTTAGCGGGCCTAGCTCCTACAATGAGCAGTTCTTC. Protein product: CASSLSGPSSYNEQFF.

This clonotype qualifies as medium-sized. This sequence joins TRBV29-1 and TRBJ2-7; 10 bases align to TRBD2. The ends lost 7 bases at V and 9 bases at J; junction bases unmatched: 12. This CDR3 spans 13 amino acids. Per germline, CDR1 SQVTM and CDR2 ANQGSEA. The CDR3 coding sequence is TGCAGCGGGCTAGCGGGAGACCGAATCGGGCAGTACTTC. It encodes CSGLAGDRIGQYF.

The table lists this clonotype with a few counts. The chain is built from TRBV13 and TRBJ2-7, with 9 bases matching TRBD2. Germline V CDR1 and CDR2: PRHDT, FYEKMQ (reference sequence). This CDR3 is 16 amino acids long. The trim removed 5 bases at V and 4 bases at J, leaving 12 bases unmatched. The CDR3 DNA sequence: TGTGCCAGCAGCCCCCGTGCTGCGGGAGGGCCTTACGAGCAGTACTTC. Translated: CASSPRAAGGPYEQYF.

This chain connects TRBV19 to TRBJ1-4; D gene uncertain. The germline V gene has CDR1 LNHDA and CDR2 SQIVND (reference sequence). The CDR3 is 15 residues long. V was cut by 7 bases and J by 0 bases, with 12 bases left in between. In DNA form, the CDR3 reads TGTGCCAGTACCGCGACGGTCTCAACTAATGAAAAACTGTTTTTT. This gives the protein CASTATVSTNEKLFF.

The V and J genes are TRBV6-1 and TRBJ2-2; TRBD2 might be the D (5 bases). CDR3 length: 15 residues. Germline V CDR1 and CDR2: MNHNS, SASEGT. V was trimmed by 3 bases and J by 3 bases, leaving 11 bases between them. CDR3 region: CASSERTGYTGELFF. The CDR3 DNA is TGTGCCAGCAGTGAGAGGACTGGCTACACCGGGGAGCTGTTTTTT.

The CDR3 loop is CASSLKLAGANEQFF. In nucleotides, the CDR3 is TGTGCCAGCAGCTTGAAACTAGCGGGAGCCAATGAGCAGTTCTTC. This chain links TRBV11-1 with TRBJ2-1, with 11 bases identical to TRBD2. Looked up from germline, CDR1 is SGHAT and CDR2 is FQDESV (reference sequence). The CDR3 loop spans 15 amino acids. V trimming: 3 bases; J trimming: 6 bases; junction bases outside the gene matches: 4.

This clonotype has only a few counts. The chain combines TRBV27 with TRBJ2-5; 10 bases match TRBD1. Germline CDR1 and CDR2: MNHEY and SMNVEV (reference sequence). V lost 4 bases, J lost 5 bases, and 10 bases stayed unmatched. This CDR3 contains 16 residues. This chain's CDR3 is CASSSWTGGKVETQYF. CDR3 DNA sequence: TGTGCCAGCAGTTCCTGGACAGGGGGTAAGGTGGAGACCCAGTACTTC.

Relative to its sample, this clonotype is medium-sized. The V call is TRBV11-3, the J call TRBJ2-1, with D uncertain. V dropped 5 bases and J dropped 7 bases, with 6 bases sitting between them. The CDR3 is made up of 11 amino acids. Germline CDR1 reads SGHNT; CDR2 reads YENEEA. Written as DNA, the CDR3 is TGTGCCAGCAGCCACCGAAATGAGCAGTTCTTC. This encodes CASSHRNEQFF.

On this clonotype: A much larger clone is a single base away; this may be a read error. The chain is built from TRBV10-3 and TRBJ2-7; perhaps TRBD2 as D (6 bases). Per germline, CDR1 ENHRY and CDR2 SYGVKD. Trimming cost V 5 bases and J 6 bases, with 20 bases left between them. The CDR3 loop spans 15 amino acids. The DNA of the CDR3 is TGTGCCATCAGTTACTCGAGTAATCAGGGAGGCGAGCAGTACTTC. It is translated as CAISYSSNQGGEQYF.

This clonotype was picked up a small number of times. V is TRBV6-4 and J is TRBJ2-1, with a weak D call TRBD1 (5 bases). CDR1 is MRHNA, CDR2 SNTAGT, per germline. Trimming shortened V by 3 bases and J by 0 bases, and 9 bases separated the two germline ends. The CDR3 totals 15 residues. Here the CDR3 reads CASSEQESSYNEQFF. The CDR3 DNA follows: TGTGCCAGCAGTGAACAGGAGAGCTCCTACAATGAGCAGTTCTTC.

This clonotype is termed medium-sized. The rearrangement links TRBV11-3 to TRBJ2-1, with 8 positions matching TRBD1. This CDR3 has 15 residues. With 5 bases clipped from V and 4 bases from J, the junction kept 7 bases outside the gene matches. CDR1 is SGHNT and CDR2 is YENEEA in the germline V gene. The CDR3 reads CASSLPGGPYNEQFF. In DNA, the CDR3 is TGTGCCAGCAGCCTTCCAGGGGGCCCATACAATGAGCAGTTCTTC.

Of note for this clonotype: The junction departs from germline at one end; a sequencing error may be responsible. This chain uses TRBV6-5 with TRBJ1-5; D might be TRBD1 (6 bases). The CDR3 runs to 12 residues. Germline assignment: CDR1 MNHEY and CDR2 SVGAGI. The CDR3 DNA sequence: TGTGCCAGCAGTTACGGGGGGGGCCCTCCGTATTTT. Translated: CASSYGGGPPYF.

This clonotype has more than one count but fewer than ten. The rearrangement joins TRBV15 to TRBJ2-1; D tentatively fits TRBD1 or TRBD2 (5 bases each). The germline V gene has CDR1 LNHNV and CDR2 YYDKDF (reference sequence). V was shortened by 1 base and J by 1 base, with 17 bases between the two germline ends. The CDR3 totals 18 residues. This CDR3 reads CATSRGPGAGGSYNEQFF. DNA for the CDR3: TGTGCCACCAGCAGAGGCCCCGGGGCGGGCGGGTCCTACAATGAGCAGTTCTTC.

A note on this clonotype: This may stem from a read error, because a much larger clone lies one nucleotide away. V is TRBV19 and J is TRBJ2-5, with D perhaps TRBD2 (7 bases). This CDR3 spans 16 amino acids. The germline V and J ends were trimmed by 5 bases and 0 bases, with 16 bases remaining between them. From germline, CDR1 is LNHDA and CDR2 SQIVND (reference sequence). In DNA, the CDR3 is TGTGCCAGTAGTCGGGGGGCGGTAACGTACCAAGAGACCCAGTACTTC. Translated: CASSRGAVTYQETQYF. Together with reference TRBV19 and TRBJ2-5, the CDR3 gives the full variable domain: DGGITQSPKYLFRKEGQNVTLSCEQNLNHDAMYWYRQDPGQGLRLIYYSQIVNDFQKGDIAEGYSVSREKKESFPLTVTSAQKNPTAFYLCASSRGAVTYQETQYFGPGTRLLVL.

The CDR3, as DNA: TGTGCCAGTAGTATAGCGGGAGGGCCCCAAAATGAGCAGTTCTTC. Translation gives CASSIAGGPQNEQFF. This chain joins TRBV6-5 and TRBJ2-1; 11 bases line up with TRBD2. Germline values: CDR1 MNHEY, CDR2 SVGAGI. The CDR3 contains 15 residues. Trimming removed 9 bases from V and 7 bases from J; junction bases left unmatched: 11.